This T cell receptor beta chain came from a study of T cell responses to AZD1222 COVID-19 vaccine. Regarding the study as a whole: The breadth and depth of Spike-specific TCRs increased once two AZD1222 doses had been given.

In the case of this clone: What it binds is not known.

The CDR3 covers 14 residues. Between the trimmed V and J ends, which lost 0 bases and 0 bases, there was a span of 6 bases. Germline values: CDR1 SGHRS, CDR2 YFSETQ. Generated by immunoSEQ multiplex PCR, the TCRdb table keeps only in-frame clones and is missing some. The table records roughly 120,000 clones, under 95% of them present only once. This sequence was found in an adult who received the AZD1222 COVID-19 vaccine. The starting material was peripheral blood, obtained 28 days after the second AZD1222 dose. The chain combines TRBV5-1 with TRBJ1-1; no firm D call. The CDR3 coding sequence is TGCGCCAGCAGCTTGGCGCAGTTGAACACTGAAGCTTTCTTT. It is translated as CASSLAQLNTEAFF. The full variable domain, its missing parts supplied by reference TRBV5-1 and TRBJ1-1, is KAGVTQTPRYLIKTRGQQVTLSCSPISGHRSVSWYQQTPGQGLQFLFEYFSETQRNKGNFPGRFSGRQFSNSRSEMNVSTLELGDSALYLCASSLAQLNTEAFFGQGTRLTVV.